This section outlines one T cell receptor (beta chain) sequence together with its context. Its cognate antigen has yet to be identified. No base quality values were provided; no much bigger clone lies one nucleotide off. The data are from a study of blood T cell repertoires in COVID-19 (dated by TCRdb to between 2020 and 2021). Concerning the study at large: Collaborator samples came from the United States, Italy and Spain and covered acute and convalescent phases of COVID-19. Where HLA class I and class II types were available, the types were taken from metadata supplied by the sample provider, not from assay-based typing. A de-identified subject ID, COVID-19 status, age in years and sex were almost always included in the sample metadata. The repertoires were made available in a free public database intended to serve as a resource for research on the immune response to SARS-CoV-2. Subjects who had been exposed to COVID-19, were actively infected with it, or had recovered from it provided the deeply sampled blood TCRbeta repertoires that made up the dataset. Samples were obtained from the ongoing ImmuneRACE study (first 160 participants) and from over a thousand subjects provided by 6 global collaborators. The material from the prospective study consisted of cDNA or gDNA derived from T cells, B-cell-depleted T cells, or PBMCs. The investigation overall reported the following: Clinical and demographic metadata were provided uncurated, with the amount varying by source and participant.

TCRbeta CDR3 regions were amplified from genomic DNA by means of the immunoSEQ Assay, a bias-controlled multiplex PCR. In the paper's pipeline: The number of nucleated cells in each sample was estimated by amplification of reference gene primers within the assay. To quantify the absolute abundance of each unique TCRbeta CDR3 rearrangement, sequence reads were collapsed and filtered. For each sample, productive Simpson clonality was calculated by taking the square root of Simpson's diversity index across productive rearrangements. Drawn from immuneACCESS, this table holds only the in-frame rearrangements with V and J called that TCRdb kept. Clones are partly lost; checked studies trace under half to an unresolved V gene and leave the rest unexplained. V and J calls and clone size are those listed in that table; D and trimming were worked out from the DNA. For this sample the table gives nearly 40,000 clones, of which 88% were detected only once. The leading ten clones occupy 7% to 9% of the sample.

Collaborating institutions collected whole blood in K2EDTA tubes following their own protocols. Collaborator samples were shipped for TCRbeta analysis as frozen whole blood, isolated PBMCs, or DNA extracted from either sample type. Sequencing input: peripheral blood. The receptor comes from a woman aged 70-85 years with acute or convalescent COVID-19.

The nucleotide sequence is given as TGTGCCAGCAGTGCAGCCGGGACAGGCGGTTACAATGAGCAGTTCTTC. The resulting protein is CASSAAGTGGYNEQFF. Here the chain combines TRBV27 and TRBJ2-1; 8 junctional bases match TRBD1. The CDR3 contains 16 residues, cysteine and phenylalanine counted. The only DNA kept is the CDR3, 48 bases in frame from the first base. From the germline V gene (reference sequence), CDR1 is MNHEY and CDR2 is SMNVEV. V is pruned by 5 bases and J by 4 bases, leaving 10 bases of the junction without a gene match.